Following are 14 T cell receptor beta chains from one sample sequenced in a study of blood T cell repertoires in COVID-19 (TCRdb year 2020). Receptor amplification or capture employed the immunoSEQ multiplex PCR assay. Not all clones reach the TCRdb copy of this immuneACCESS table, which keeps in-frame sequences only. Checked studies attribute under half of the gap to unresolved V genes and leave the rest unexplained. The sample table lists about 45,000 clones, 80% to 90% of them with a count of one. 7.5% to 10% of the sample is held by the ten biggest clonotypes. The sequenced sample consisted of peripheral blood. These receptors were taken from a human donor in a cohort sampled during active COVID-19.

V is TRBV15 and J is TRBJ2-7; maybe TRBD1 (5 bases). Germline loops: CDR1 LNHNV, CDR2 YYDKDF (reference sequence). The CDR3 is 16 amino acids. The V end was cut by 1 base, the J end by 0 bases, with 13 bases between. The chain's CDR3 is CATSRVTGPASYEQYF. The CDR3 DNA follows: TGTGCCACCAGCAGAGTAACAGGCCCAGCCTCCTACGAGCAGTACTTC.

Sample share makes this clone medium-sized. V and J are TRBV27 and TRBJ2-2, with D unclear. The germline V gene has CDR1 MNHEY and CDR2 SMNVEV (reference sequence). V was cut by 6 bases and J by 0 bases, with 11 bases left in between. The CDR3 runs to 15 residues. CDR3 sequence reads: CASSQWQSNTGELFF. CDR3 nucleotides: TGTGCCAGCAGCCAATGGCAGTCGAACACCGGGGAGCTGTTTTTT.

This clone came up once. This chain connects TRBV12-5 to TRBJ2-1, with D possibly matching TRBD1 (5 bases). Trimming shortened V by 3 bases and J by 5 bases, and 17 bases separated the two germline ends. Germline values: CDR1 LGHNT, CDR2 FRNRAP. This CDR3 comprises 16 residues. The CDR3 spells CASGFPREVLDNEQFF. The CDR3 DNA reads TGTGCTAGTGGTTTCCCCAGGGAAGTCTTGGACAATGAGCAGTTCTTC.

This clone occurred once. J is TRBJ2-5 and V is TRBV6-5; D is undetermined. Germline V gene data show CDR1 as MNHEY and CDR2 as SVGAGI. Trimming took 4 bases from V and 7 from J, leaving 13 bases between them. The CDR3 sequence is 13 residues long. CDR3 coding DNA: TGTGCCAGCAGTTTTCAGGAACGTGGGACCCAGTACTTC. Translating gives CASSFQERGTQYF.

The CDR3 DNA follows: TGTGCCAGCTTAGGCGGGACAGGGGTTGTCAATGAGCAGTTCTTC. It codes for CASLGGTGVVNEQFF. This sequence joins TRBV7-2 and TRBJ2-1, with TRBD1 identical over 10 bases. The germline V gene encodes CDR1 SGHTA and CDR2 FQGNSA. This CDR3 contains 15 residues. With V trimmed by 8 bases and J by 6 bases, 10 bases remained unmatched. The whole variable domain, filled in from reference TRBV7-2 and TRBJ2-1, reads GAGVSQSPSNKVTEKGKDVELRCDPISGHTALYWYRQSLGQGLEFLIYFQGNSAPDKSGLPSDRFSAERTGGSVSTLTIQRTQQEDSAVYLCASLGGTGVVNEQFFGPGTRLTVL.

The V and J genes are TRBV6-4 and TRBJ1-2; D ambiguous. The length of the CDR3 is 12 residues. V lost 2 bases and J lost 6, with 7 bases in between. Germline V gives CDR1 MRHNA, CDR2 SNTAGT. The CDR3, as DNA: TGTGCCAGCAGTGACAGCAGGAATGGCTACACCTTC. The encoded protein is CASSDSRNGYTF.

The gene calls are TRBV18 and TRBJ1-2; D possibly corresponds to TRBD1 (6 bases). The V end lost 2 bases, the J end lost 6 bases, and 13 bases lay between the germline ends. The CDR3 has 14 residues. Germline assignment: CDR1 KGHSH and CDR2 LQKENI. The CDR3 bases are TGTGCCAGCTCACCAGTAGACAAGGGGGATGGCTACACCTTC. It translates to CASSPVDKGDGYTF.

The chain uses TRBV5-1 and TRBJ2-7, with D possibly being TRBD1 (6 bases). The V gene's germline CDR1 is SGHRS and CDR2 YFSETQ. This CDR3 is 14 amino acids long. Trimming left V 0 bases short and J 3 bases short, with 10 bases between. The CDR3 loop is CASSLGAGDYEQYF. DNA for the CDR3: TGCGCCAGCAGCTTGGGGGCAGGGGACTACGAGCAGTACTTC.

The chain has TRBV10-3 and TRBJ1-1; D gene uncertain. Trimming pared 6 bases from V and 1 base from J, leaving 9 bases between. Germline assignment: CDR1 ENHRY and CDR2 SYGVKD. This CDR3 has 13 amino acids. The CDR3 nucleotides are TGTGCCATCAGCCAGACACCGAACACTGAAGCTTTCTTT. The encoded protein is CAISQTPNTEAFF.

In nucleotides, the CDR3 is TGTGCCAGCAGACCACTAGCGGGGGCCCAGGTCGGGGAGCTGTTTTTT. This encodes CASRPLAGAQVGELFF. J is TRBJ2-2 and V is TRBV7-2, with 11 bases identical to TRBD2. Germline CDR1 SGHTA, CDR2 FQGNSA. J gave up 7 bases and V 6 bases, and 10 bases lay outside the gene matches. The CDR3 totals 16 residues. Complete variable domain (other parts from reference TRBV7-2 and TRBJ2-2): GAGVSQSPSNKVTEKGKDVELRCDPISGHTALYWYRQSLGQGLEFLIYFQGNSAPDKSGLPSDRFSAERTGGSVSTLTIQRTQQEDSAVYLCASRPLAGAQVGELFFGEGSRLTVL.

The chain recombines TRBV5-6 with TRBJ2-3; D call uncertain. The CDR3 sequence is 14 residues long. Germline V gene data show CDR1 as SGHDT and CDR2 as YYEEEE. The V end lost 0 bases, the J end lost 6 bases, and 11 bases lay between the germline ends. CDR3 bases: TGTGCCAGCAGCTTGGATTCGTTCCCCGATACGCAGTATTTT. It codes for CASSLDSFPDTQYF.

The chain combines TRBV30 with TRBJ1-4; 9 nucleotides match TRBD1. CDR1 GTSNPN and CDR2 SVGIG come from the germline V gene (reference sequence). The CDR3 is made up of 14 amino acids. V dropped 2 bases and J dropped 10; count of bases not matched to a gene: 8. The CDR3 nucleotides are TGTGCCTGGAGTTTCCGGGACAGGGAAGGAAAACTGTTTTTT. Its translation: CAWSFRDREGKLFF. Together with reference TRBV30 and TRBJ1-4, the CDR3 gives the full variable domain: SQTIHQWPATLVQPVGSPLSLECTVEGTSNPNLYWYRQAAGRGLQLLFYSVGIGQISSEVPQNLSASRPQDRQFILSSKKLLLSDSGFYLCAWSFRDREGKLFFGSGTQLSVL.

CDR3 region: CASSPIQGPIQTQYF. DNA for the CDR3: TGTGCCAGCAGCCCAATACAGGGCCCGATACAGACCCAGTACTTC. The chain links TRBV7-9 to TRBJ2-5, with D possibly being TRBD1 (6 bases). The V gene lost 5 bases and the J gene lost 6 bases, with 19 bases spanning the gap. The CDR3 has 15 residues. Per the germline V gene, CDR1 is SEHNR and CDR2 is FQNEAQ (reference sequence).

The rearrangement joins TRBV18 to TRBJ1-5; D remains unclear. CDR1 KGHSH and CDR2 LQKENI come from the germline V gene. CDR3 size: 13 residues. V was shortened by 3 bases and J by 5 bases, with 8 bases between the two germline ends. The CDR3 loop is CASSPSSDQPQHF. The CDR3 DNA reads TGTGCCAGCTCACCCTCGTCTGATCAGCCCCAGCATTTT. Drawing the rest from reference TRBV18 and TRBJ1-5, the complete variable domain is NAGVMQNPRHLVRRRGQEARLRCSPMKGHSHVYWYRQLPEEGLKFMVYLQKENIIDESGMPKERFSAEFPKEGPSILRIQQVVRGDSAAYFCASSPSSDQPQHFGDGTRLSIL.